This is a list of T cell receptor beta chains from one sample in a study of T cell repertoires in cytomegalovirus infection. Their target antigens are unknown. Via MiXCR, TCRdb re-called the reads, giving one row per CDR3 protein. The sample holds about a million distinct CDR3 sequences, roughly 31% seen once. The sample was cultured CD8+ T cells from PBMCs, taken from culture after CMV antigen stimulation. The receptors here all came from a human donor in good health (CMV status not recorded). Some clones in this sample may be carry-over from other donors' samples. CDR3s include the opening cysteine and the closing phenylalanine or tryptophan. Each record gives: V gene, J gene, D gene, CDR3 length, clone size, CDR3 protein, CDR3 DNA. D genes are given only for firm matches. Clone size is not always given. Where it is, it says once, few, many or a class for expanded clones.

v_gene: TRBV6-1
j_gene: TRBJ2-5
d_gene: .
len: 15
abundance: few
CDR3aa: CASHVGLQKQGTQYF
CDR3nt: TGTGCCAGCCATGTTGGACTCCAAAAACAGGGGACCCAGTACTTC

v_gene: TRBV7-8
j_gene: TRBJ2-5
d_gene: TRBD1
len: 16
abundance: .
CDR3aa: CASGALDRGPQETQYF
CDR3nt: TGTGCCAGCGGCGCGCTGGACAGGGGCCCCCAAGAGACCCAGTACTTC

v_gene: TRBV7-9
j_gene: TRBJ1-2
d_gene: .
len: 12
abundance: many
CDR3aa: CASSPMGDGYTF
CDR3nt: TGTGCCAGCAGCCCTATGGGGGATGGCTACACCTTC

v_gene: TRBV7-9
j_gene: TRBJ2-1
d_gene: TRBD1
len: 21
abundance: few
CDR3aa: CASSPAGDRAFGLATRNEQFF
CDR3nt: TGTGCCAGCAGCCCGGCCGGGGACAGGGCTTTTGGCCTAGCGACTCGCAATGAGCAGTTCTTC

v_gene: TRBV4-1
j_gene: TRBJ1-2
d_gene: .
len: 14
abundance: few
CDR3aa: CASSQDTAAYGYTF
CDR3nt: TGCGCCAGCAGCCAAGACACGGCCGCCTATGGCTACACCTTC

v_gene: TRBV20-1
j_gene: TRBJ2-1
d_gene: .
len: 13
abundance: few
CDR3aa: CSARDLTAVEQFF
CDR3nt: TGCAGTGCTAGAGATTTAACGGCGGTTGAGCAGTTCTTC

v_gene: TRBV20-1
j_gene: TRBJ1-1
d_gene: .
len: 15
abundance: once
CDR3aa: CSAPIGGRVNTEAFF
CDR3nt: TGCAGTGCCCCGATTGGGGGGAGGGTGAACACTGAAGCTTTCTTT

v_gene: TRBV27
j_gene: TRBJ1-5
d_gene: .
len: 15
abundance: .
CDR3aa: CASRPGPMKTQPQHF
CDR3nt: TGTGCCAGCAGGCCGGGACCGATGAAGACTCAGCCCCAGCATTTT

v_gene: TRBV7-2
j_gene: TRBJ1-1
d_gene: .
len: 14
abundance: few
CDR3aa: CASSLLDTATEAFF
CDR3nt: TGTGCCAGCAGCTTACTGGACACAGCCACTGAAGCTTTCTTT

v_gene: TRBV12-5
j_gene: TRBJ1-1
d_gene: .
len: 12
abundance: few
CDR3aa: CASGLVPTEAFF
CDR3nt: TGTGCTAGTGGTTTGGTACCCACTGAAGCTTTCTTT

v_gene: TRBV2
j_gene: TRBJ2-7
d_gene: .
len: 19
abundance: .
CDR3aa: CASSEVYLDRAGESYEQYF
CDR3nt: TGTGCCAGCAGTGAAGTTTATTTGGATAGGGCAGGCGAATCCTACGAGCAGTACTTC

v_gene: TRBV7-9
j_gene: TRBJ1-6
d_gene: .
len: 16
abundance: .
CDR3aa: CASSHGASLRDSPLHF
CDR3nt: TGTGCCAGCAGCCACGGCGCGTCCCTACGCGATTCACCCCTCCACTTT

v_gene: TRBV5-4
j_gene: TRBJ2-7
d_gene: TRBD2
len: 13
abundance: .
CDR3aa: CASSPGLVSEQYF
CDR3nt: TGTGCCAGCAGCCCGGGACTAGTGTCTGAGCAGTACTTC

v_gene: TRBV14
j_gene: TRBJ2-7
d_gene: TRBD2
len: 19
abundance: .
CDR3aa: CASSRRGGTYKPRSYEQYF
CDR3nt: TGTGCCAGCAGCCGCCGGGGGGGCACCTACAAGCCCAGATCCTACGAGCAGTACTTC

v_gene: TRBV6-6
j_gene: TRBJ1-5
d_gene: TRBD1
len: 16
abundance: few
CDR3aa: CASSYLFGTADQPQHF
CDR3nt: TGTGCCAGCAGTTACTTATTTGGGACAGCCGATCAGCCCCAGCATTTT

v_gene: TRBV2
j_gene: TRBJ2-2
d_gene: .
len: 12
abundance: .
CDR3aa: CASIRRTGELFF
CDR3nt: TGTGCCAGCATACGAAGGACCGGGGAGCTGTTTTTT

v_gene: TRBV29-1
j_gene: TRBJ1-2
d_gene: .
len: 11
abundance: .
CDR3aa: CGVRTAGSYTF
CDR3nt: TGCGGCGTACGGACAGCTGGGAGCTACACCTTC

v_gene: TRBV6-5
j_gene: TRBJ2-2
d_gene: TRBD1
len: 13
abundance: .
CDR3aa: CASSYSQGVKLFF
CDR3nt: TGTGCCAGCAGTTACTCGCAGGGGGTGAAGCTGTTTTTT

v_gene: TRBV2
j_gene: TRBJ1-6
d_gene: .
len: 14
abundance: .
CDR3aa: CASSPTWQNSPLHF
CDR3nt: TGTGCCAGCAGCCCGACGTGGCAGAATTCACCCCTCCACTTT

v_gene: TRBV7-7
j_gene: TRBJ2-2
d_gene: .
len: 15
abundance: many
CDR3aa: CASREEVSGTGELFF
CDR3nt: TGTGCTAGCAGGGAGGAAGTCTCAGGTACCGGGGAGCTGTTTTTT

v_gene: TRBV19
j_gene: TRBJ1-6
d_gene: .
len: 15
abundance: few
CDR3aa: CASSIPRVPPSPLHF
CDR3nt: TGTGCCAGTAGTATACCCCGGGTCCCACCTTCACCCCTCCACTTT

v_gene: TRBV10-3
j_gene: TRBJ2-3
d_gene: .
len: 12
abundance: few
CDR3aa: CAIRLTADTQYF
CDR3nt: TGTGCCATCAGACTGACAGCAGATACGCAGTATTTT

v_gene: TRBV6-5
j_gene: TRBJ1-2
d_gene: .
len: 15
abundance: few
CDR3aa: CASSARDTSNYGYTF
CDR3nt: TGTGCCAGCAGTGCTCGGGACACTTCTAACTATGGCTACACCTTC

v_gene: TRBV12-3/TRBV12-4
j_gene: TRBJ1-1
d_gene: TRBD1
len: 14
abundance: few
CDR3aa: CASSYRGKEAEAFF
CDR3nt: TGTGCCAGCAGTTACAGGGGGAAGGAAGCTGAAGCTTTCTTT

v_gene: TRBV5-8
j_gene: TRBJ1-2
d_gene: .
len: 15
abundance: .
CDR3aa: CASSLLFRPNYGYTF
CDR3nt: TGTGCCAGCAGCTTGCTCTTCAGGCCTAACTATGGCTACACCTTC

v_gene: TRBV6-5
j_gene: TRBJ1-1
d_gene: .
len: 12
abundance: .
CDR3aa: CASRPSPGEAFF
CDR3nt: TGTGCCAGCAGACCCTCTCCGGGTGAGGCTTTCTTT

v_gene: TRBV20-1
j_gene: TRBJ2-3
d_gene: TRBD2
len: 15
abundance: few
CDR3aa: CSATGLAGSTDTQYF
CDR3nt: TGCAGTGCTACGGGACTAGCGGGTTCTACAGATACGCAGTATTTT

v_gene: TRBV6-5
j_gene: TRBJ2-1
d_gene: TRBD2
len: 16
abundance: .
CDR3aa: CASRPHLAGGNNEQFF
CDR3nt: TGTGCCAGCAGACCTCATCTAGCGGGGGGAAACAATGAGCAGTTCTTC

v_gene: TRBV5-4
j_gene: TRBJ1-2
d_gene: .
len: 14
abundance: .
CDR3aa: CASSLVGAGNGYTF
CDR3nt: TGTGCCAGCAGCTTGGTGGGGGCCGGGAATGGCTACACCTTC

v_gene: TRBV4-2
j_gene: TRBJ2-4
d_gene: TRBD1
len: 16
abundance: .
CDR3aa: CASSQQSGQGRNIQYF
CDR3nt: TGTGCCAGCAGCCAACAATCTGGACAGGGAAGAAACATTCAGTACTTC